A single sample gave rise to the 22 T cell receptor beta chains below, sequenced in a study of blood T cell repertoires in COVID-19. TCRdb's table, derived via immunoSEQ multiplex PCR, lists solely in-frame clones and lacks some. Altogether 150,000 or so clones are present, about three quarters being singletons, with the ten largest covering less than 3%. Specimen: PBMCs or T cells enriched from blood (not recorded which). These receptors originate from a woman aged 45-65 years who had recovered from COVID-19.

The CDR3 here is CASSPRTGGRGTEAFF. CDR3 coding DNA: TGCGCCAGCAGTCCAAGGACAGGGGGGCGAGGTACTGAAGCTTTCTTT. The chain links TRBV10-1 to TRBJ1-1; 10 positions agree with TRBD1. Germline lookup yields CDR1 WNHNN and CDR2 SYGVQD (reference sequence). The CDR3 has 16 residues. V dropped 5 bases and J dropped 5; count of bases not matched to a gene: 11.

The CDR3 DNA reads as TGTGCCAGCAGTGAAATAACAGTTATGAACACTGAAGCTTTCTTT. Translating gives CASSEITVMNTEAFF. The chain carries TRBV2 and TRBJ1-1, with unresolved D. The CDR3 is made up of 15 amino acids. Germline-derived CDR1 and CDR2 are SNHLY and FYNNEI. V gave up 2 bases and J gave up 0 bases, with 10 bases separating them.

The genes are TRBV5-1 and TRBJ2-3; D not certain. V lost 0 bases, J lost 6 bases, and 8 bases lay in between. This CDR3 comprises 13 residues. Germline CDR1 reads SGHRS; CDR2 reads YFSETQ. Written as DNA, the CDR3 is TGCGCCAGCAGCTTGGGCCAACGGGATACGCAGTATTTT. It codes for CASSLGQRDTQYF.

This clone was recorded once. The rearrangement joins TRBV3-1 (or the pseudogene TRBV3-2) to TRBJ2-7, with D possibly matching TRBD2 (6 bases). Germline lookup yields CDR1 LGHDT and CDR2 YNNKEL (reference sequence). Trimming cost V 1 base and J 2 bases, with 6 bases left between them. This CDR3 is 13 amino acids long. The CDR3 sequence: CASSQGLAYEQYF. CDR3 bases: TGTGCCAGCAGCCAAGGACTAGCCTACGAGCAGTACTTC.

A single count supports this clone. The rearrangement links TRBV11-3 to TRBJ2-1; 7 bases are shared with TRBD2. CDR1 is SGHNT, CDR2 YENEEA, per germline. V dropped 5 bases and J dropped 2; count of bases not matched to a gene: 6. The CDR3 loop spans 15 amino acids. CDR3 sequence: CASSSRAGTYNEQFF. The CDR3 nucleotides are TGTGCCAGCAGCAGTCGAGCGGGGACCTACAATGAGCAGTTCTTC. Using reference TRBV11-3 and TRBJ2-1 for the parts outside the CDR3, the full variable domain is EAGVVQSPRYKIIEKKQPVAFWCNPISGHNTLYWYLQNLGQGPELLIRYENEEAVDDSQLPKDRFSAERLKGVDSTLKIQPAELGDSAVYLCASSSRAGTYNEQFFGPGTRLTVL.

The chain recombines TRBV6-1 with TRBJ1-4; D call uncertain. This CDR3 contains 15 residues. Germline V gene data show CDR1 as MNHNS and CDR2 as SASEGT. The V end lost 3 bases, the J end lost 6 bases, and 14 bases lay between the germline ends. CDR3 sequence reads: CASSDPTRGDEKLFF. The CDR3 DNA reads TGTGCCAGCAGTGACCCGACACGGGGAGATGAAAAACTGTTTTTT.

The genes are TRBV7-8 and TRBJ2-7; 9 bases match TRBD1. V shed 5 bases, J shed 1 base, and the junction held 6 bases outside the gene matches. Germline V gene sequence: CDR1 SGHVS, CDR2 FQNEAQ. CDR3 length: 15 amino acids. The CDR3 DNA reads as TGTGCCAGCAGCAAGGGACAGGGCCCTTCCTACGAGCAGTACTTC. Translating gives CASSKGQGPSYEQYF.

There are a few counts of this clone. The chain couples TRBV5-5 to TRBJ1-1; no firm D call. Between the trimmed V and J ends, which lost 0 bases and 6 bases, there was a span of 18 bases. This CDR3 is built from 16 residues. Germline CDR1 reads SGHKS; CDR2 reads YYEKEE (reference sequence). CDR3 sequence: CASSLGAGRNFPEAFF. CDR3 coding DNA: TGTGCCAGCAGCTTGGGGGCCGGCAGGAACTTTCCTGAAGCTTTCTTT.

This clone was detected only a few times. V and J are TRBV11-3 and TRBJ1-1, with a possible D match to TRBD1 (6 bases). Germline-derived CDR1 and CDR2 are SGHNT and YENEEA. The CDR3 spans 14 residues. V lost 0 bases, J lost 4 bases, and 9 bases lay in between. This CDR3 reads CASSLEGAGTEAFF. The CDR3 bases are TGTGCCAGCAGCTTAGAGGGGGCGGGCACTGAAGCTTTCTTT.

The chain recombines TRBV27 with TRBJ1-1; 7 bases map to TRBD1. CDR3 length: 15 residues. V dropped 5 bases and J dropped 0; count of bases not matched to a gene: 6. From germline, CDR1 is MNHEY and CDR2 SMNVEV (reference sequence). The CDR3 region has the DNA TGTGCCAGCAGTCCAAGGACAGGCCTGAACACTGAAGCTTTCTTT. It is translated as CASSPRTGLNTEAFF.

The table lists this clone with a few counts. The chain combines TRBV4-2 with TRBJ2-7; perhaps TRBD1 as D (6 bases). Germline CDR1 LGHNA, CDR2 YNFKEQ. Trimming took off 0 bases at V and 6 bases at J, with 12 bases between the two ends. This CDR3 spans 14 amino acids. The CDR3 sequence: CASSQESGRGEQYF. DNA of the CDR3: TGTGCCAGCAGCCAAGAAAGTGGCAGGGGCGAGCAGTACTTC.

The V call is TRBV19, the J call TRBJ1-1, with D perhaps matching TRBD1 (5 bases). The V gene lost 3 bases and the J gene lost 8 bases, with 19 bases spanning the gap. CDR3 length equals 15 residues. The germline V gene has CDR1 LNHDA and CDR2 SQIVND (reference sequence). In DNA, the CDR3 is TGTGCCAGTAGTATTTCGTTGTTCTTACCAGGGGAAGCTTTCTTT. Protein sequence: CASSISLFLPGEAFF. The full variable domain, its missing parts supplied by reference TRBV19 and TRBJ1-1, is DGGITQSPKYLFRKEGQNVTLSCEQNLNHDAMYWYRQDPGQGLRLIYYSQIVNDFQKGDIAEGYSVSREKKESFPLTVTSAQKNPTAFYLCASSISLFLPGEAFFGQGTRLTVV.

This clone was counted a single time. The chain is built from TRBV7-9 and TRBJ1-4; 9 bases match TRBD1. The CDR3 extends over 14 amino acids. Unmatched junction bases numbered 1, after V lost 4 bases and J lost 4 bases. CDR1 SEHNR and CDR2 FQNEAQ come from the germline V gene (reference sequence). The CDR3 reads CASSSGQGNEKLFF. In DNA form, the CDR3 reads TGTGCCAGCAGCTCGGGACAGGGTAATGAAAAACTGTTTTTT. Full variable domain (rest looked up from reference TRBV7-9 and TRBJ1-4): DTGVSQNPRHKITKRGQNVTFRCDPISEHNRLYWYRQTLGQGPEFLTYFQNEAQLEKSRLLSDRFSAERPKGSFSTLEIQRTEQGDSAMYLCASSSGQGNEKLFFGSGTQLSVL.

V usage is TRBV12-5 and J usage is TRBJ1-4, with TRBD1 matching over 11 bases. The CDR3 is 17 amino acids. J gave up 1 base and V 5 bases, and 6 bases lay outside the gene matches. Germline CDR1 and CDR2: LGHNT and FRNRAP. CDR3 sequence: CASGPGQGGGTNEKLFF. CDR3 in DNA: TGTGCTAGTGGTCCGGGACAGGGGGGCGGAACTAATGAAAAACTGTTTTTT.

This chain uses TRBV20-1 with TRBJ1-5, with 8 bases lining up with TRBD1. CDR1 is DFQATT, CDR2 SNEGSKA, per germline (reference sequence). This CDR3 has 15 amino acids. The V and J ends lost 3 bases and 1 base, in that order; junction bases with no gene match: 5. CDR3 nucleotides: TGCAGTGCTAGTTGGACAGGGAAAAGCAATCAGCCCCAGCATTTT. Its protein product is CSASWTGKSNQPQHF.

The gene calls are TRBV3-1 (or the pseudogene TRBV3-2) and TRBJ2-5; no definite D call. Germline CDR1 LGHDT, CDR2 YNNKEL (reference sequence). V was trimmed by 4 bases and J by 4 bases, leaving 13 bases between them. The CDR3 consists of 14 residues. In nucleotides, the CDR3 is TGTGCCAGCAGCCTTAGACATCCCCCAGAGACCCAGTACTTC. It yields the protein CASSLRHPPETQYF.

The V and J genes are TRBV19 and TRBJ2-3, with D possibly TRBD1 on 7 matching bases. CDR3 size: 15 residues. V lost 6 bases to trimming and J lost 0 bases, with 13 bases between them. The germline CDR1 and CDR2 sequences are LNHDA and SQIVND (reference sequence). CDR3 sequence: CASRVQGTSTDTQYF. As DNA, the CDR3 is TGTGCCAGTAGAGTACAGGGGACTAGCACAGATACGCAGTATTTT.

This chain joins TRBV13 and TRBJ2-5; 7 bases are shared with TRBD1. CDR1 PRHDT and CDR2 FYEKMQ come from the germline V gene (reference sequence). With 3 bases clipped from V and 2 bases from J, the junction kept 0 bases outside the gene matches. The CDR3 sequence is 13 residues long. The CDR3 region has the DNA TGTGCCAGCAGCTTGGGACAGCAAGAGACCCAGTACTTC. This gives the protein CASSLGQQETQYF.

The genes are TRBV6-1 and TRBJ1-2; D is uncertain. The CDR3 contains 13 residues. Germline loops: CDR1 MNHNS, CDR2 SASEGT. Trimming took 3 bases from V and 4 from J, leaving 9 bases between them. For the CDR3, the DNA is TGTGCCAGCAGTGATGGGCAGAGCTATGGCTACACCTTC. Its translation is CASSDGQSYGYTF.

The V gene is TRBV3-1 (or the pseudogene TRBV3-2), the J gene TRBJ1-5; maybe TRBD1 (5 bases). V lost 1 base and J lost 8, with 6 bases in between. This CDR3 spans 12 amino acids. Germline CDR1 and CDR2: LGHDT and YNNKEL (reference sequence). CDR3 protein: CASSQAGEPQHF. Here the CDR3 DNA reads TGTGCCAGCAGCCAAGCGGGGGAGCCCCAGCATTTT.

The gene calls are TRBV5-1 and TRBJ1-4, with D possibly being TRBD1 (5 bases). V shed 5 bases and J shed 5 bases, with 10 bases lying between them. The CDR3 sequence is 13 residues long. CDR1 and CDR2 from the germline V gene are SGHRS and YFSETQ. For the CDR3, the DNA is TGCGCCAGCAGTCGGGGGTTAAATGAAAAACTGTTTTTT. The encoded protein is CASSRGLNEKLFF.

V and J are TRBV24-1 and TRBJ1-5; weak D call: TRBD1 (6 bases). The V end was cut by 4 bases, the J end by 6 bases, with 9 bases between. The CDR3 sequence is 13 residues long. Per the germline V gene, CDR1 is KGHDR and CDR2 is SFDVKD. CDR3: CATSETGAQPQHF. Written as DNA, the CDR3 is TGTGCCACCAGTGAGACAGGCGCTCAGCCCCAGCATTTT.